The T cell receptor beta chain described here comes from a study of cytomegalovirus exposure and HLA in healthy donors (dated by TCRdb to between 2016 and 2019). Context from the whole study: In an earlier analysis of approximately 640 of the donors, 276 Gb of sequence data and 117 million unique TCR beta sequences from 150 million to 200 million T cells were reported. Donor age, sex, ethnicity and CMV serostatus were collected together with the repertoire data. Using immunosequencing, the study profiled T cell repertoires from fewer than 700 subjects and related those repertoires to cytomegalovirus serostatus. Among several hundred genotyped donors of the cohort, an average of about 240,000 unique TCR beta nucleotide sequences was sequenced per donor, of which 15% to 20% were non-productive. Every discovery cohort repertoire had been produced on one sequencing platform. An earlier analysis of more than 450 of the donors used high-throughput TCR beta sequencing to judge whether each TCR beta V gene segment behaved as functional or pseudogenic. A separate validation cohort of roughly 120 different subjects was used in addition to the approximately 640-subject first cohort. To predict cytomegalovirus infection status, the study combined high-throughput TCR immunosequencing, statistical association of individual TCRs with disease status, and machine learning. The genetic ancestry cluster associated with self-reported Caucasian donors included about 84% of the roughly 390 genotyped donors. HLA typing covered class I and class II loci at four-digit resolution. In a later genetic analysis, genome-wide SNP genotypes for about three fifths of the roughly 670 donors were used, and that subset was treated as a discovery cohort. In the later analysis, no new phenotypic data were used to find candidate immune exposures; instead, reliance was placed on TCR beta sequences and their occurrence across donors. An early release that covered about 640 HLA-typed donors contained approximately 290 gigabases of sequencing data and 70 million to 100 million unique TCR sequences. The aim of the study was to test whether cataloging public T cell receptors could identify signatures of past pathogen exposure. The number of typed donors differed by locus: about 629-640 for A, B, C, DRB1 and DQB1; approximately 520 for DQA1; approximately 610 for DPA1; and roughly 450 for DPB1. In a later analysis, previously published TCR beta repertoires from 600 to 850 donors were re-analyzed and high-resolution HLA genotyping was added so that TCR occurrence patterns could be studied. Roughly five DR-DQ haplotypes were handled as single units for association and clustering, since linkage in the cohort was strong. General study outcomes and caveats: Broadly in line with IMGT annotations, most TCR beta V segments showed up in productive rearrangements about 87% or about 30% of the time in an earlier analysis of approximately 640 of the donors. Because some donors lacked HLA typing at each locus, the association tests relied only on the typed subset. In a later analysis, TCR association rates were found to vary across HLA loci, with the most associated TCRs seen for DRB1 alleles and the fewest for HLA-C alleles. A further reported finding was that TCR beta sequences accurately predicted the HLA-A and HLA-B alleles for most subjects in the first cohort. Sequencing depth was assumed to be roughly uniform across donors in the presence/absence analyses, though that assumption may not hold. In a later analysis, HLA-associated TCR beta chains were found to be more clonally expanded and to have lower generation probabilities than equally common non-associated chains. Correlated functional status among segregating V segments might be attributable to linkage disequilibrium, but an unknown experimental factor could not be ruled out. CMV serostatus was the only immune exposure information available for the cohort. Cytomegalovirus status was reported to be diagnosed by the classifier with high specificity and sensitivity in both the original and validation cohorts. The authors suggested that the approach could potentially be generalized to other disease states and immunological phenotypes. According to a later genetic analysis, donors in an Asian-associated ancestry cluster had fewer N-insertions in productive TCRs than the approximately 700-donor mean. Across donors, most TCR sequences were observed very rarely, whereas some public TCRs were present in many individuals. The study listed around 160 TCR beta chains as associated with cytomegalovirus. A cluster of highly shared sequence variants was judged likely to be a technical artifact of the sequencing pipeline. When HLA alleles, especially DR and DQ, strongly co-occurred, TCR associations were difficult to assign to individual alleles. A few of the identified cytomegalovirus-associated TCR beta chains were confirmed in vitro to be specific for cytomegalovirus antigens. Only TCR beta chains were sequenced in this cohort, and the absence of alpha or paired-chain data limited detectable features. A later analysis reported that several top co-occurrence clusters appeared linked to parvovirus B19, influenza, CMV and Epstein-Barr virus. In a later analysis, about 16,000 TCR beta sequences were associated with specific HLA alleles at a false discovery rate of 0.05. In a later analysis, most CMV-associated TCR beta chains were found to appear HLA-restricted, with HLA associations seemingly driven largely by CMV exposure. An association between a missense DCLRE1C variant and V-gene and J-gene trimming of TCR beta chains was found in a later genetic analysis and replicated in an independent cohort. Because the 87-base-pair reads could not distinguish some IMGT-functional V segments, including TRBV6-2 and TRBV6-3, those segments were excluded. Because counts were too low, 15 to 20 rarely observed V segments, including chromosome 9 orphons, were left out of the earlier analysis of about 620 of the donors.

The germline ends are 12 bases apart after V is trimmed by 8 bases and J by 2 bases. The CDR3 spans 13 residues, from the cysteine through the phenylalanine. The CDR3 DNA has 39 bases and is translated from base 1. CDR1 MNHEY and CDR2 SVGAGI were looked up in the germline V gene. This clone came up a few times. Its antigen remains undetermined. Base-call qualities are not available, and no considerably larger clone is one nucleotide away. The cohort was made up of about 610 healthy bone marrow donors. Cohort members were all nominally healthy when sampled, although unrecorded immune exposures were likely present. The donor tested CMV seronegative, placing the donor among the 350 to 400 seronegative members of the cohort. Each donor provided a peripheral blood sample, and peripheral blood mononuclear cells were used for TCR beta sequencing. The Qiagen DNeasy Blood Extraction Kit was used to extract genomic DNA from the blood cell samples.

The library was prepared using the immunoSEQ multiplex PCR assay. For the multiplex PCR, a mixture combining 60 forward primers for TCR Vbeta segments and 13 reverse primers for TCR Jbeta segments was used. Amplification of the CDR3 region of rearranged TCR beta genes was performed with a multiplex PCR assay on genomic DNA. The amplified TCR beta libraries were sequenced on the Illumina HiSeq System as 87-base-pair reads. The published analysis was carried out like this. Across the 670 or so repertoires, a later analysis counted 75 million to 90 million unique TCR beta chains, roughly 11 million of which were shared by at least two donors. A nearest-neighbor algorithm error-corrected the raw reads and collapsed the reads into unique sequences, merging closely related sequences to remove PCR and sequencing errors. Alignment of CDR3 sequences to IMGT reference sequences was used to assign V, D and J gene segments. Each retained sequence needed at least a six-nucleotide match to both a V gene segment and a J gene segment. A rearrangement counted as productive if the CDR3 had no stop codons and remained in frame with V and J, and every other rearrangement counted as non-productive. Following IMGT convention, CDR3 was defined as the stretch from the second conserved V-encoded cysteine up to the conserved J-encoded phenylalanine. The earlier analysis of about 590 of the donors excluded sequences that lacked an unambiguous match to a single V gene segment. In an earlier analysis of a few hundred of the donors, a V segment was called functional when productive rearrangements were above 56.7%, and segregating when the standard deviation between donors exceeded 5%. To diagnose cytomegalovirus status from the catalog of TCR beta chain sequences, a statistical classification framework was built. A later analysis assigned V and J genes by comparing TCR nucleotide sequences with IMGT/GENE-DB human TR gene sequences. The TCRdist pipeline was used in a later analysis to assign CDR3 sequences and most-parsimonious VDJ recombination scenarios. In a later analysis, every TCR beta chain was defined by the combination of its CDR3 amino acid sequence and its V-gene family, and reads without a unique V-gene family were dropped. A later analysis removed nearly 600 highly shared, low-generation-probability nucleotide sequences to deal with suspected cross-contamination and a sequencing artifact. In a later analysis, a clonal expansion index for each public chain was calculated from normalized within-repertoire ranks of inferred template counts. In a later analysis, generation probabilities were computed with a VDJ recombination model fitted to out-of-frame rearrangements, and the resulting probabilities were checked against IGoR. In a later analysis, TCR-TCR, TCR-HLA and TCR-CMV co-occurrence was scored with hypergeometric tests, and a repertoire-size bias correction was applied to TCR pairs. A later analysis estimated false discovery rates by permuting HLA or CMV assignments 20 times. In a later analysis, co-occurring TCRs were grouped with DBSCAN, and TCRdist sequence similarity was added when clustering was performed within HLA-allele-positive subsets. Repertoires with fewer than 30,000 or more than 120,000 public chains were left out of co-occurrence clustering, as were a handful of repertoires with anomalous nucleotide sharing. TCRdb carries this immuneACCESS record with in-frame sequences only. Its versions omit some clonotypes, under half of them owing to an unresolved V gene in the studies checked, with the rest unexplained. The V and J calls and clone size were taken over from that table, and D and trimming were inferred from the DNA. The sample table lists 280,000 or so clones, around nine tenths of them with a count of one. Jointly, the top ten make up 2% to 3% of the sample.

The sequence derives from a woman between 18 and 29 years old in good health and CMV-seronegative. The V gene is TRBV6-5 and the J gene is TRBJ2-5; the D region possibly corresponds to TRBD2 (5 bases align). Material for sequencing was PBMCs. The CDR3 amino acid sequence is: CASGLPGQETQYF. The DNA sequence follows: TGTGCCAGCGGCCTGCCGGGACAAGAGACCCAGTACTTC.